The present T cell receptor beta chain was sequenced within a study of cytomegalovirus exposure and HLA in healthy donors. Notes on the study in general: Later analysis identified 16,000 or so TCR beta sequences associated with HLA alleles, using a false discovery rate threshold of 0.05.

Use of 60 Vbeta and 13 Jbeta primers characterized the PCR. Method: immunoSEQ multiplex PCR; TCRdb's copy keeps in-frame clones and lacks some. The sample lists 200,000 or so clones, 65% to 85% occurring once. With respect to this clone: The target antigen is unknown.

Germline V gene lookup returns CDR1 MNHEY and CDR2 SMNVEV (reference sequence). This CDR3 contains 11 residues. Trimming took off 5 bases at V and 3 bases at J, with 5 bases between the two ends. Sequenced sample: PBMCs. This sequence joins TRBV27 and TRBJ2-7; D uncertain. The TCR sequence derives from a boy aged 2-15 years in good health and CMV-seronegative. The CDR3 DNA reads TGTGCCAGCAGTGGGCACTACGAGCAGTACTTC. Its protein product is CASSGHYEQYF.